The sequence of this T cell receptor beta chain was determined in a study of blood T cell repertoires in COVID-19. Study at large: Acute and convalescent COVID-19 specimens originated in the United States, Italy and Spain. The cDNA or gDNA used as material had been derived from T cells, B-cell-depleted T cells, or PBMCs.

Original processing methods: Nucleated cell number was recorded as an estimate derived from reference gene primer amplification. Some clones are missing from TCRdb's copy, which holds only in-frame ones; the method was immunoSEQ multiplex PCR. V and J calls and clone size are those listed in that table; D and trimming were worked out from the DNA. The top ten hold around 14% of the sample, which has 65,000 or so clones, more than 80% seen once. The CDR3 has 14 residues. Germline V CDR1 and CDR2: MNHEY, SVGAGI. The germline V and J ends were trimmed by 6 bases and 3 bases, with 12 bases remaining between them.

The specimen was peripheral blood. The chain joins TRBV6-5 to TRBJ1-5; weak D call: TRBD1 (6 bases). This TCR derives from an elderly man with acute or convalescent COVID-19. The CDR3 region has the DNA TGTGCCAGCAGGAGGACAGAAGTCAATCAGCCCCAGCATTTT. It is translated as CASRRTEVNQPQHF.